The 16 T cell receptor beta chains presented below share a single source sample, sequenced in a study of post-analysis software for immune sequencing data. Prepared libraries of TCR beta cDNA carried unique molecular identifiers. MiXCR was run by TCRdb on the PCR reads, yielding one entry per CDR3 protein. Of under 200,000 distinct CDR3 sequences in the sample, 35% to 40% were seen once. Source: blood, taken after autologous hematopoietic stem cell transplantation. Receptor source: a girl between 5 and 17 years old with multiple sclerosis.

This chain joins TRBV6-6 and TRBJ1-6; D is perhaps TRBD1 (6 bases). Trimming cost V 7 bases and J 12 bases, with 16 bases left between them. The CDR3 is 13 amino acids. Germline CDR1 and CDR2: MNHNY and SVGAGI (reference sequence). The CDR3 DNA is TGTGCCAGCACCGCGACAGGCGCAAGACCCCTCCACTTT. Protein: CASTATGARPLHF.

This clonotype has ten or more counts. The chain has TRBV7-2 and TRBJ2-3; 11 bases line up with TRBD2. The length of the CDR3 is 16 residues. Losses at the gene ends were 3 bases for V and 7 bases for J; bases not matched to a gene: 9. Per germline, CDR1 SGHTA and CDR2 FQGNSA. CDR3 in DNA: TGTGCCAGCAGCTTCGGAAGCCCTAGCGGGGGGTATACGCAGTATTTT. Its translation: CASSFGSPSGGYTQYF.

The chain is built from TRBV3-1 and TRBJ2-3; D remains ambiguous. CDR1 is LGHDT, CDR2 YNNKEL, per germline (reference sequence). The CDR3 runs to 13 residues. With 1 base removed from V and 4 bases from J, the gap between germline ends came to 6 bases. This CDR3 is CASSQVDADTQYF. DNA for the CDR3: TGTGCCAGCAGCCAAGTCGACGCAGATACGCAGTATTTT.

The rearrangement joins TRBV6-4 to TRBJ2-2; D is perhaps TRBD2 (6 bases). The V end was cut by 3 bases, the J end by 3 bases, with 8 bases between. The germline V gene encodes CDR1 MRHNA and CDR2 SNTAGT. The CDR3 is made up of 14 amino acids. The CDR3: CASSEGGDTGELFF. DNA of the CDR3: TGTGCCAGCAGTGAGGGGGGAGACACCGGGGAGCTGTTTTTT.

CDR3 bases: TGCGCCAGCAGCTTGGGTGACGGCACAGATACGCAGTATTTT. The encoded protein is CASSLGDGTDTQYF. V gene TRBV5-1 combines with J gene TRBJ2-3, with D unresolved. This CDR3 has 14 residues. Deletions cut 0 bases from V and 1 base from J, with 6 bases between. Germline loops: CDR1 SGHRS, CDR2 YFSETQ.

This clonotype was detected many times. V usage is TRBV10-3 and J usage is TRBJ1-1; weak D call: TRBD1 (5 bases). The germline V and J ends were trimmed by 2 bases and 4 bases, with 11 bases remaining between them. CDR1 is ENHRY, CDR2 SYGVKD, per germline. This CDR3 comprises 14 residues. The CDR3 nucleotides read TGTGCCATCAGTGAGGCGGGGGGTAGCACTGAAGCTTTCTTT. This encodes CAISEAGGSTEAFF.

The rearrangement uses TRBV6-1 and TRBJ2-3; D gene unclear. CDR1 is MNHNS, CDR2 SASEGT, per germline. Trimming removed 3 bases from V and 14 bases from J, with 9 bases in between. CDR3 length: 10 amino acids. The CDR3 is CASSEAKWYF. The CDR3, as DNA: TGTGCCAGCAGTGAGGCGAAGTGGTATTTT.

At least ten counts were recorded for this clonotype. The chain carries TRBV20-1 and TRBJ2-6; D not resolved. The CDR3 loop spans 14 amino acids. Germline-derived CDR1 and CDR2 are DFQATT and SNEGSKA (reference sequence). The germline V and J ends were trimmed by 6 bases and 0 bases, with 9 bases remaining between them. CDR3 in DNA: TGCAGTGCCCTGGGTAGCTCTGGGGCCAACGTCCTGACTTTC. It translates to CSALGSSGANVLTF.

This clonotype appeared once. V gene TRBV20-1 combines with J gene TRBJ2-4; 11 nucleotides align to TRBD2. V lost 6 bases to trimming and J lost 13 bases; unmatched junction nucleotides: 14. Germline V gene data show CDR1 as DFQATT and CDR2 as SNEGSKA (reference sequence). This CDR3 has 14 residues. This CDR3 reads CSAVTSGILGEQYF. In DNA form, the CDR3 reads TGCAGTGCGGTGACTAGCGGGATTCTCGGGGAGCAGTACTTC.

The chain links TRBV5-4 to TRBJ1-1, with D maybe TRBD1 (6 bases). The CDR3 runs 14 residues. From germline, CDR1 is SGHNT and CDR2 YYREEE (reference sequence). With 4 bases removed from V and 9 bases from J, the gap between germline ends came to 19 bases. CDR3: CASSLEVGQPKAFF. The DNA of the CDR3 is TGTGCCAGCAGCCTCGAGGTAGGACAGCCGAAAGCTTTCTTT.

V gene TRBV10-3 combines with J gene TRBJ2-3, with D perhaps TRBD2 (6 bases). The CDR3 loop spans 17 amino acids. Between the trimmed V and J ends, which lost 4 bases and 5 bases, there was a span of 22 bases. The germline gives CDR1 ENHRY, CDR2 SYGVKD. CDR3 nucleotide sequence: TGTGCCATCAGTGTAGTAGGAGGGTTCGGCCGCGGAGATACGCAGTATTTT. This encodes CAISVVGGFGRGDTQYF.

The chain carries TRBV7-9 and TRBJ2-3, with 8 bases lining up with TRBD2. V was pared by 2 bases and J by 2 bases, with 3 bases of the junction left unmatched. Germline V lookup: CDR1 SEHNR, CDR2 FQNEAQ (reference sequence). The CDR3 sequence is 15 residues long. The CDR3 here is CASSLPGGFTDTQYF. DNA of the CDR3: TGTGCCAGCAGCTTACCGGGAGGGTTCACAGATACGCAGTATTTT.

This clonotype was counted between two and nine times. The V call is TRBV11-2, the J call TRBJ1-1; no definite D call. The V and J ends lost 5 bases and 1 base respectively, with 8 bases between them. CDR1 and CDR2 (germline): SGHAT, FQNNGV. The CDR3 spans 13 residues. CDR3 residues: CASSVHRNTEAFF. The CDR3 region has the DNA TGTGCCAGCAGCGTACATAGGAACACTGAAGCTTTCTTT.

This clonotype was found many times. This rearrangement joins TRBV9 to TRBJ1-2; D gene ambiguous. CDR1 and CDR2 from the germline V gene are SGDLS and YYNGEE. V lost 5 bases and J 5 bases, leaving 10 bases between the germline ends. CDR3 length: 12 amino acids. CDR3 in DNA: TGTGCCAGCAGAGCCCCCCCTTATGGCTACACCTTC. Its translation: CASRAPPYGYTF.

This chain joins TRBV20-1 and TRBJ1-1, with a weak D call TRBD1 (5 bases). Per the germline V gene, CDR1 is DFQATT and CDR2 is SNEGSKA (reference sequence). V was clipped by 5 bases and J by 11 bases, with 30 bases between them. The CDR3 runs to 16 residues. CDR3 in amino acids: CSAGGGPDLWLDVAFF. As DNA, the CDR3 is TGCAGTGCTGGGGGAGGGCCAGATTTATGGTTAGATGTGGCTTTCTTT.

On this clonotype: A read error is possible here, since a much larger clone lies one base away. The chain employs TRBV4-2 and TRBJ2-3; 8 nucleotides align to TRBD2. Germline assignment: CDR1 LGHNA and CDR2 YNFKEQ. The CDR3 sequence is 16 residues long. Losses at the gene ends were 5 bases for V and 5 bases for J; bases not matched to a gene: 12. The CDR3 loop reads CASSARGAEGIDTQYF. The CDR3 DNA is TGTGCCAGCAGCGCGCGGGGGGCCGAGGGAATAGATACGCAGTATTTT.